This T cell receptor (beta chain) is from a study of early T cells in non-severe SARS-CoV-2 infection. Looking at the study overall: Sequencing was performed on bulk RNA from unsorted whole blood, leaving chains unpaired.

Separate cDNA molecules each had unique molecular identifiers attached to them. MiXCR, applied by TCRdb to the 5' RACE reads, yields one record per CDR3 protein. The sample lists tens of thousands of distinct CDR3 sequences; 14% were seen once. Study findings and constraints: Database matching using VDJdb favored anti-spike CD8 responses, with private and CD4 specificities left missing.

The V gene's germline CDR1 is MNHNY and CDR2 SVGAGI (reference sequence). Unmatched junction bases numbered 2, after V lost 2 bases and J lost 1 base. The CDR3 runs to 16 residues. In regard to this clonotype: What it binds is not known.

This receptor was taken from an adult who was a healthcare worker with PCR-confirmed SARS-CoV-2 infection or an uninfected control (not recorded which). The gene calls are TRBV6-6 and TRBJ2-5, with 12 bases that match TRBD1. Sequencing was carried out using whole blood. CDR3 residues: CASSYGTGGIQETQYF. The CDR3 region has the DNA TGTGCCAGCAGTTACGGGACAGGGGGCATCCAAGAGACCCAGTACTTC.